Below, 14 T cell receptor beta chains from the same sample are listed, as sequenced in a study of vaccination effects on CD4 cells after COVID-19. Method: immunoSEQ multiplex PCR; TCRdb's copy keeps in-frame clones and lacks some. The sample lists over 25,000 clones, around 85% seen once, with around 5.9% in the top ten. Before sequencing, viral peptide pools were used by the ViraFEST assay to expand antigen-specific CD4+ T cells. It was after 10 days of culture that CD4+ T cells were isolated. Of the BNT162b2 and mRNA-1273 vaccines, participants received two doses of one or the other. No cognate antigen is known for these TCRs. The source was CD4+ T cells from PBMCs cultured with SARS-CoV-2 spike peptides, collected after COVID-19 vaccination. The receptors stem from a human donor who received a COVID-19 vaccine. Some clones in this sample may be carry-over from other donors' samples.

J is TRBJ2-3 and V is TRBV3-1 (or the pseudogene TRBV3-2); 8 nucleotides agree with TRBD1. The CDR3 contains 16 residues. V dropped 4 bases and J dropped 4; count of bases not matched to a gene: 10. The germline CDR1 and CDR2 sequences are LGHDT and YNNKEL (reference sequence). The CDR3 DNA sequence: TGTGCCAGCAGCCGTCGATACTCGGGACAGGCAGATACGCAGTATTTT. Its protein product is CASSRRYSGQADTQYF.

The V call is TRBV4-1, the J call TRBJ2-3; no reliable D call. V lost 0 bases and J lost 6, with 7 bases in between. CDR3 length: 13 amino acids. Germline lookup yields CDR1 MGHRA and CDR2 YSYEKL. The DNA of the CDR3 is TGCGCCAGCAGCCAAGACCGCGGTGATACGCAGTATTTT. Translating it yields CASSQDRGDTQYF.

The chain links TRBV29-1 to TRBJ2-1; the match to TRBD1 covers 10 bases. The CDR3 sequence is 14 residues long. The junction had 8 bases not matched to a gene; V was cut back by 6 bases and J by 6 bases. Germline CDR1 is SQVTM and CDR2 is ANQGSEA. The DNA for the CDR3 is TGCAGCGTGGGCAGGGGGACAGGGGTCAATGAGCAGTTCTTC. Translation: CSVGRGTGVNEQFF.

A single count supports this clone. J is TRBJ2-6 and V is TRBV5-4, with D unclear. V lost 2 bases to trimming and J lost 4 bases, with 4 bases between them. Germline CDR1 reads SGHNT; CDR2 reads YYREEE (reference sequence). This CDR3 spans 13 amino acids. In DNA form, the CDR3 reads TGTGCCAGCAGCTTCGAAGGGGCCAACGTCCTGACTTTC. Amino acids: CASSFEGANVLTF.

The gene calls are TRBV6-4 and TRBJ2-2, with D hard to call. V dropped 8 bases and J dropped 7 bases, with 14 bases sitting between them. From germline, CDR1 is MRHNA and CDR2 SNTAGT. The CDR3 extends over 13 amino acids. The CDR3 DNA reads TGTGCCAGCGGTGTGCCGGGCGGCGGGGAGCTGTTTTTT. Translation gives CASGVPGGGELFF.

The V call is TRBV3-1 (or the pseudogene TRBV3-2), the J call TRBJ1-1; D is unclear. This CDR3 spans 14 amino acids. CDR1 is LGHDT, CDR2 YNNKEL, per germline (reference sequence). The V end lost 1 base, the J end lost 6 bases, and 12 bases lay between the germline ends. The CDR3 nucleotides read TGTGCCAGCAGCCAAGTCGAGGCCCAGGCTGAAGCTTTCTTT. This encodes CASSQVEAQAEAFF.

V is TRBV6-5 and J is TRBJ1-6, with D perhaps TRBD1 (5 bases). Trimming shortened V by 2 bases and J by 5 bases, and 10 bases separated the two germline ends. The germline V gene encodes CDR1 MNHEY and CDR2 SVGAGI. The CDR3 runs to 15 residues. The CDR3 DNA follows: TGTGCCAGCAGTTACGACAGAACGAATAATTCACCCCTCCACTTT. Encoded protein: CASSYDRTNNSPLHF.

The CDR3 DNA reads TGTGCCAGCAGCCAAGATTATGGGACTAGCGGGAACGAGCAGTACTTC. It specifies CASSQDYGTSGNEQYF. The V gene is TRBV4-2, the J gene TRBJ2-7, with TRBD2 matching 13 bases. Trimming at V came to 0 bases and at J to 5 bases, leaving 4 bases not matched to a gene. Germline CDR1 and CDR2: LGHNA and YNFKEQ. The CDR3 has 16 amino acids.

This chain connects TRBV6-5 to TRBJ2-1, with TRBD1 identical over 10 bases. CDR3 size: 15 residues. The V and J ends lost 2 bases and 2 bases, in that order; junction bases with no gene match: 0. Germline V gene sequence: CDR1 MNHEY, CDR2 SVGAGI. The CDR3 here is CASSYDRGPYNEQFF. In DNA form, the CDR3 reads TGTGCCAGCAGTTACGACAGGGGGCCCTACAATGAGCAGTTCTTC.

This clone was counted once. V gene TRBV2 combines with J gene TRBJ1-6; maybe TRBD1 (5 bases). The V gene lost 3 bases and the J gene lost 7 bases, with 10 bases spanning the gap. Germline CDR1 is SNHLY and CDR2 is FYNNEI. This CDR3 has 14 residues. The CDR3 sequence is CASSEDMANSPLHF. CDR3 sequence (DNA): TGTGCCAGCAGTGAGGACATGGCCAATTCACCCCTCCACTTT.

This clone was detected once. The rearrangement links TRBV12-3 or TRBV12-4 to TRBJ2-3; 8 nucleotides match TRBD1. The CDR3 consists of 13 residues. Trimming cost V 6 bases and J 6 bases; bases outside gene matches: 5. CDR3: CASSGQGVDTQYF. CDR3 DNA sequence: TGTGCCAGCAGCGGACAGGGCGTCGATACGCAGTATTTT.

The V and J genes are TRBV11-2 and TRBJ2-1, with 9 nucleotides matching TRBD1. The ends lost 5 bases at V and 1 base at J; junction bases unmatched: 12. The CDR3 runs to 18 residues. Germline values: CDR1 SGHAT, CDR2 FQNNGV. The CDR3 nucleotides read TGTGCCAGCAGCCAAAGAGGGACAGGGATGGGTTCCTACAATGAGCAGTTCTTC. Protein: CASSQRGTGMGSYNEQFF.

This clone was seen once. This chain's CDR3 is CASSTGQGLMKKLFF. CDR3 coding DNA: TGTGCCAGCTCAACGGGACAGGGGCTCATGAAAAAACTGTTTTTT. The chain uses TRBV18 and TRBJ1-4; 10 bases align to TRBD1. The ends lost 5 bases at V and 9 bases at J; junction bases unmatched: 9. The CDR3 runs to 15 residues. CDR1 is KGHSH and CDR2 is LQKENI in the germline V gene. Variable domain in full (rest from reference TRBV18 and TRBJ1-4): NAGVMQNPRHLVRRRGQEARLRCSPMKGHSHVYWYRQLPEEGLKFMVYLQKENIIDESGMPKERFSAEFPKEGPSILRIQQVVRGDSAAYFCASSTGQGLMKKLFFGSGTQLSVL.

The chain employs TRBV2 and TRBJ2-5; D is unresolved. Trimming removed 9 bases at V and 2 bases at J, with 10 bases between. Germline loops: CDR1 SNHLY, CDR2 FYNNEI. There are 12 residues in the CDR3. The CDR3 loop reads CASQWGQETQYF. The CDR3 bases are TGTGCCAGTCAATGGGGTCAAGAGACCCAGTACTTC.